The clone carrying this T cell receptor beta chain was found a few times. Antigen: not known. The sequenced template was cDNA made from the entire isolated RNA. Data came from immunoSEQ multiplex PCR; TCRdb stores just in-frame clones and leaves some out. This sample has 600,000 to 700,000 clones, with 10% to 15% found just once. With V trimmed by 6 bases and J by 2 bases, 8 bases remained unmatched. The CDR3 length is 15 residues. Looked up from germline, CDR1 is ENHRY and CDR2 is SYGVKD. The entry originates in a study of beta chain features in type 1 diabetes. The study, taken as a whole, reports: Researchers report that Type 1 diabetes patients had moderately but significantly shorter TCRB CDR3s across all four CD4+ subsets. Patients with type 1 diabetes carried fewer insertions and had more deletions at their VDJ junctions.

The sequence came from a man between 18 and 29 years old with type 1 diabetes. The sequencing sample was made of naive CD4+ T cells from blood. The gene calls are TRBV10-3 and TRBJ2-3, with 7 bases aligning to TRBD1. The CDR3 reads CAIRASTGITDTQYF. DNA for the CDR3: TGTGCCATCAGGGCCTCGACAGGGATCACAGATACGCAGTATTTT.